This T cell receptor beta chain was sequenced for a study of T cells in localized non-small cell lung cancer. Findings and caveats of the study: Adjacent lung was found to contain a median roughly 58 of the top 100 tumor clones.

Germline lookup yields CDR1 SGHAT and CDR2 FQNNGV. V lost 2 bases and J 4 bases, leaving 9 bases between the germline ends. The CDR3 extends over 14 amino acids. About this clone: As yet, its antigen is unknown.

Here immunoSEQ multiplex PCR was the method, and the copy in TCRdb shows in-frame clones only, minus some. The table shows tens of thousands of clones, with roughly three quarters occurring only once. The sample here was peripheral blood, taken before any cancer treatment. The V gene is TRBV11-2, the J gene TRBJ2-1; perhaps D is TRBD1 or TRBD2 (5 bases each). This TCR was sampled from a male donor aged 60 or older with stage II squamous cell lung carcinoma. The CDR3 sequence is CASSLRDLYNEQFF. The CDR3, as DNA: TGTGCCAGCAGCTTAAGGGACCTATACAATGAGCAGTTCTTC.